This T cell receptor (beta chain) was recovered during a study of Graves' ophthalmopathy and Graves' hyperthyroidism. Study-level points and caveats: A 13-signature model separated ophthalmopathy from stable hyperthyroidism, reaching less than 90% sensitivity and around 83% specificity cross-validated.

This clonotype was recorded only once. Its antigen is not known. The CDR3 runs to 15 residues. CDR1 and CDR2 from the germline V gene are MDHEN and SYDVKM. Germline trimming cut 3 bases from V and 5 bases from J; bases unmatched to any gene: 9. The sequenced template was RNA, covering the TCR beta CDR3 region. The authors performed first-round RT-PCR with HTBI primers and then a second-round multiplex PCR. MiXCR was run by TCRdb on the multiplex PCR reads, yielding one entry per CDR3 protein. Here the sample spans 500,000 to 700,000 distinct CDR3 sequences, about 20% being singletons. The TCR comes from a young woman with stable Graves' hyperthyroidism. Some clones in this sample may be carry-over from other donors' samples. The chain is built from TRBV28 and TRBJ1-2, with 7 positions matching TRBD1. Source material: peripheral blood. The CDR3: CASSFPRQGLYGYTF. The CDR3 nucleotides are TGTGCCAGCAGTTTCCCTAGACAGGGCCTTTATGGCTACACCTTC.